This T cell receptor beta chain was captured in a study of cytomegalovirus exposure and HLA in healthy donors. Between the trimmed V and J ends, which lost 3 bases and 1 base, there was a span of 9 bases. Germline CDR1 KGHSH, CDR2 LQKENI. This CDR3 has 14 residues. This PCR relied on a set of 60 Vbeta primers and 13 Jbeta primers. Clones were sequenced by immunoSEQ multiplex PCR, and TCRdb holds only the in-frame ones, with some missing. The sample contains roughly 140,000 clones, approximately 80% of which appear only once. The chain uses TRBV18 and TRBJ2-5; maybe TRBD1 (6 bases). The sequence came from a male donor in good health and CMV-seronegative. Sequenced material: PBMCs. The CDR3 loop is CASSPTQGQETQYF. The DNA of the CDR3 is TGTGCCAGCTCACCTACACAGGGCCAAGAGACCCAGTACTTC. The variable domain in full, completed from reference TRBV18 and TRBJ2-5, reads NAGVMQNPRHLVRRRGQEARLRCSPMKGHSHVYWYRQLPEEGLKFMVYLQKENIIDESGMPKERFSAEFPKEGPSILRIQQVVRGDSAAYFCASSPTQGQETQYFGPGTRLLVL.